One sample yielded the 21 T cell receptor beta chains listed below, sequenced in a study of vaccination effects on CD4 cells after COVID-19. Antigen-specific CD4+ T cell clonotypes were called by their expansion after viral peptide-pool culture in ViraFEST. Subsequent to roughly 9 days of culture, CD4+ T cells were isolated. Participants received two doses of either the BNT162b2 or mRNA-1273 vaccine. No antigen has been assigned to these receptors. The method was immunoSEQ multiplex PCR; TCRdb's version includes in-frame clones alone and lacks a portion of them. This table holds about 46,000 clones, around 80% found once. The specimen was CD4+ T cells from PBMCs cultured with HCoV-OC43 spike peptides, collected after COVID-19 vaccination. Subset indicated: HCoV-OC43 spike overlapping peptide pool stimulation. Receptors originate from a human donor who received a COVID-19 vaccine.

The chain links TRBV24-1 to TRBJ1-2; D might be TRBD1 (5 bases). CDR1 and CDR2 from the germline V gene are KGHDR and SFDVKD. Trimming pared 5 bases from V and 3 bases from J, leaving 6 bases between. This CDR3 comprises 12 residues. CDR3 sequence (DNA): TGTGCCACCAGTGCGGGGGACTATGGCTACACCTTC. It specifies CATSAGDYGYTF.

This chain uses TRBV11-2 with TRBJ2-2; 9 nucleotides agree with TRBD2. V lost 1 base and J lost 5; bases outside the gene matches: 2. CDR1 is SGHAT and CDR2 is FQNNGV in the germline V gene. The CDR3 extends over 15 amino acids. DNA for the CDR3: TGTGCCAGCAGCTTAGGCGGGAGGGCGACCGGGGAGCTGTTTTTT. Translated: CASSLGGRATGELFF.

This clone has only one observation. V usage is TRBV3-1 (or the pseudogene TRBV3-2) and J usage is TRBJ2-7; TRBD1 is a possible D gene (6 bases). Germline CDR1 and CDR2: LGHDT and YNNKEL (reference sequence). Trimming left V 0 bases short and J 1 base short, with 10 bases between. The length of the CDR3 is 15 residues. The CDR3 loop reads CASSQEDRKSYEQYF. The CDR3 DNA follows: TGTGCCAGCAGCCAAGAGGACAGAAAATCCTACGAGCAGTACTTC.

Here the CDR3 reads CASSYVRDQPQHF. CDR3 DNA: TGTGCCAGCAGTTATGTCCGTGATCAGCCCCAGCATTTT. J is TRBJ1-5 and V is TRBV6-5; D remains unclear. Trimming removed 3 bases at V and 5 bases at J, with 8 bases between. The CDR3 totals 13 residues. CDR1 and CDR2 from the germline V gene are MNHEY and SVGAGI.

The CDR3 region is CASSPRLADTQYF. In nucleotides, the CDR3 is TGCGCCAGCAGTCCAAGACTAGCAGATACGCAGTATTTT. This chain links TRBV10-2 with TRBJ2-3; D might be TRBD2 (6 bases). V gave up 5 bases and J gave up 4 bases, with 10 bases separating them. Per the germline V gene, CDR1 is WSHSY and CDR2 is SAAADI. The CDR3 runs 13 residues.

There are a few counts of this clone. In the same sample, other DNA sequences code for this CDR3. The chain is built from TRBV4-2 and TRBJ2-5, with 11 bases lining up with TRBD2. V trimming: 6 bases; J trimming: 1 base; junction bases outside the gene matches: 4. Per germline, CDR1 LGHNA and CDR2 YNFKEQ. This CDR3 contains 15 residues. CDR3 amino acids: CASSQTSGVQETQYF. The CDR3 DNA is TGTGCCAGCAGTCAGACTAGCGGGGTCCAAGAGACCCAGTACTTC.

Ten or more counts support this clone. The chain carries TRBV3-1 (or the pseudogene TRBV3-2) and TRBJ1-2; D remains ambiguous. The CDR3 runs 13 residues. The V end lost 4 bases, the J end lost 9 bases, and 15 bases lay between the germline ends. Germline CDR1 is LGHDT and CDR2 is YNNKEL (reference sequence). DNA for the CDR3: TGTGCCAGCAGCCTTGAAAACAAGCGGTGCTACACCTTC. Amino acid sequence: CASSLENKRCYTF.

The chain carries TRBV18 and TRBJ2-3, with TRBD2 matching 9 bases. This CDR3 has 17 amino acids. Per the germline V gene, CDR1 is KGHSH and CDR2 is LQKENI. With 0 bases clipped from V and 6 bases from J, the junction kept 10 bases outside the gene matches. This CDR3 is CASSPPGGRAGGDTQYF. The CDR3 DNA is TGTGCCAGCTCACCACCTGGCGGGAGGGCCGGTGGTGATACGCAGTATTTT.

The rearrangement links TRBV1 to TRBJ2-1; no check of the table's D call, TRBD2, against the DNA was made. TRBV1 is recorded as a pseudogene. This CDR3 comprises 16 residues. The CDR3 sequence: CTSSHSLGTGASWGFF. The DNA for the CDR3 is TGCACCAGCAGCCACTCTCTCGGGACGGGAGCCTCATGGGGGTTCTTC.

V gene TRBV2 combines with J gene TRBJ2-1; the match to TRBD2 covers 11 bases. The CDR3 length is 15 residues. The ends lost 4 bases at V and 15 bases at J; junction bases unmatched: 14. Germline CDR1 is SNHLY and CDR2 is FYNNEI. DNA of the CDR3: TGTGCCAGCAGTGGATTAGCGGGAGGGCGGTCTTCTGGGTTCTTC. This sequence encodes CASSGLAGGRSSGFF.

The chain recombines TRBV27 with TRBJ1-2; no clear D gene. The V end was cut by 3 bases, the J end by 2 bases, with 13 bases between. The CDR3 runs to 15 residues. Germline loops: CDR1 MNHEY, CDR2 SMNVEV (reference sequence). The CDR3 DNA follows: TGTGCCAGCAGTTTTGCGGGGAGAATGAACTATGGCTACACCTTC. Translated, it gives CASSFAGRMNYGYTF.

The rearrangement links TRBV5-1 to TRBJ1-5, with D perhaps matching TRBD1 (6 bases). Trimming removed 10 bases at V and 6 bases at J, with 20 bases between. In germline, CDR1 is SGHRS, CDR2 YFSETQ. The CDR3 loop spans 14 amino acids. The CDR3 here is CAFPAGEEPQPQHF. In DNA, the CDR3 is TGCGCCTTTCCGGCAGGGGAGGAACCTCAGCCCCAGCATTTT. Together with reference TRBV5-1 and TRBJ1-5, the CDR3 gives the full variable domain: KAGVTQTPRYLIKTRGQQVTLSCSPISGHRSVSWYQQTPGQGLQFLFEYFSETQRNKGNFPGRFSGRQFSNSRSEMNVSTLELGDSALYLCAFPAGEEPQPQHFGDGTRLSIL.

The gene calls are TRBV19 and TRBJ1-1, with D uncertain. Trimming shortened V by 5 bases and J by 5 bases, and 12 bases separated the two germline ends. Germline loops: CDR1 LNHDA, CDR2 SQIVND (reference sequence). The CDR3 has 13 amino acids. The CDR3 region is CASSSPLRTEAFF. The CDR3 nucleotides are TGTGCCAGTAGTTCCCCTCTAAGAACTGAAGCTTTCTTT.

This chain links TRBV12-5 with TRBJ2-4, with D unclear. This CDR3 spans 15 amino acids. Germline lookup yields CDR1 LGHNT and CDR2 FRNRAP. Trimming stripped 5 bases from V and 0 bases from J, with 11 bases between. The CDR3 is CASGARRVAKNIQYF. CDR3 nucleotide sequence: TGTGCTAGTGGTGCTCGACGGGTAGCCAAAAACATTCAGTACTTC.

The CDR3 nucleotides are TGTGCCAGCAGGTATACAGGGGCCACTGAAGCTTTCTTT. Translated: CASRYTGATEAFF. The chain is built from TRBV6-5 and TRBJ1-1; TRBD1 matches at 7 bases. Germline trimming cut 6 bases from V and 4 bases from J; bases unmatched to any gene: 5. CDR3 length: 13 residues. Looked up from germline, CDR1 is MNHEY and CDR2 is SVGAGI.

The chain links TRBV9 to TRBJ2-1, with D possibly being TRBD2 (6 bases). CDR1 SGDLS and CDR2 YYNGEE come from the germline V gene. The ends were cut back, 6 bases at V and 1 base at J, with 14 bases in the middle. This CDR3 is built from 15 residues. The CDR3 loop is CASTLGSTSYNEQFF. CDR3 nucleotide sequence: TGTGCCAGCACCCTCGGGAGTACGTCCTACAATGAGCAGTTCTTC.

This clone has a single count. This sequence joins TRBV19 and TRBJ1-5; 8 positions agree with TRBD1. The CDR3 is 16 amino acids. The germline V gene encodes CDR1 LNHDA and CDR2 SQIVND (reference sequence). The trim removed 6 bases at V and 0 bases at J, leaving 7 bases unmatched. CDR3 loop: CASSLQGVYSNQPQHF. Written as DNA, the CDR3 is TGTGCCAGTAGCCTACAGGGGGTTTATAGCAATCAGCCCCAGCATTTT.

This chain links TRBV19 with TRBJ2-7; TRBD1 is a possible D gene (6 bases). Germline CDR1 reads LNHDA; CDR2 reads SQIVND (reference sequence). Trimming left V 4 bases short and J 2 bases short, with 12 bases between. This CDR3 contains 14 residues. CDR3 coding DNA: TGTGCCAGTAGTACTCCAGGGGAGACCTACGAGCAGTACTTC. Protein sequence: CASSTPGETYEQYF.

The sample holds one count of this clone. The V gene is TRBV6-5, the J gene TRBJ2-1, with 9 positions matching TRBD2. With V trimmed by 2 bases and J by 5 bases, 4 bases remained unmatched. This CDR3 has 15 amino acids. Germline values: CDR1 MNHEY, CDR2 SVGAGI. CDR3 protein: CASSYILAGNNEQFF. The CDR3 DNA reads TGTGCCAGCAGTTACATCCTAGCGGGGAACAATGAGCAGTTCTTC.

V and J are TRBV11-2 and TRBJ1-5; the match to TRBD1 covers 7 bases. Germline assignment: CDR1 SGHAT and CDR2 FQNNGV. Unmatched junction bases numbered 6, after V lost 5 bases and J lost 2 bases. This CDR3 is 15 amino acids long. In DNA, the CDR3 is TGTGCCAGCAGCCCCAGGGGGATCGGCAATCAGCCCCAGCATTTT. As protein: CASSPRGIGNQPQHF.

This chain links TRBV12-3 or TRBV12-4 with TRBJ2-7; D remains unclear. With 3 bases removed from V and 6 bases from J, the gap between germline ends came to 6 bases. CDR3 length: 11 amino acids. CDR3 bases: TGTGCCAGCAGTTTTTCGGGCGAGCAGTACTTC. It yields the protein CASSFSGEQYF.